The clone carrying this T cell receptor (beta chain) came up many times. The cDNA was generated by 5'RACE with 10-nucleotide random UMIs. TCRdb fed the 5' RACE reads into MiXCR, producing one record per CDR3 protein. The repertoire holds 45,000 or so distinct CDR3 sequences, around 2.9% seen once, with about 14% in the top ten. This entry belongs to a study of neurological immune-mediated disorders. Trimming cost V 2 bases and J 2 bases, with 9 bases left between them. This CDR3 is built from 14 residues. Germline-derived CDR1 and CDR2 are MNHEY and SMNVEV (reference sequence). This sequence was found in a woman in her fifties or sixties with multiple sclerosis. This rearrangement joins TRBV27 to TRBJ2-5, with no clear D. The sequenced material came from PBMCs. CDR3: CASSLMGGQETQYF. The CDR3 nucleotides read TGTGCCAGCAGTTTAATGGGTGGGCAAGAGACCCAGTACTTC.